The clone carrying this T cell receptor (beta chain) was seen only a few times. The data derive from a study of chronic HIV infection and antiretroviral therapy. From the 5' RACE reads, TCRdb called clonotypes with MiXCR, one entry per CDR3 protein. The table lists 40,000 to 50,000 distinct CDR3 sequences, approximately 19% of them singletons. The length of the CDR3 is 19 residues. Germline CDR1 SGHRS, CDR2 YFSETQ. The J segment lost 1 base and the V segment lost 3 bases, leaving 15 bases of the junction unmatched. This chain connects TRBV5-1 to TRBJ1-2; 10 positions match TRBD1. Sequenced input: peripheral blood. This receptor was taken from an adult who had HIV and had not received antiretroviral therapy, or was an uninfected healthy control (not recorded which). CDR3 sequence: CASSSPSSDRGHGNYGYTF. The CDR3 DNA reads TGCGCCAGCAGCTCCCCATCTTCCGACAGGGGGCACGGTAACTATGGCTACACCTTC.